These 8 T cell receptor beta chains were sequenced from one sample in a study of identical twins. TCRdb re-analysed the 5' RACE reads in MiXCR, keeping a single row per CDR3 protein. This table has some 240,000 distinct CDR3 sequences, roughly a tenth appearing once. Sequencing input: memory T cells sorted from blood. These receptors came from a man aged 50 to 60 in good health.

This clonotype appeared a few times. The V and J genes are TRBV5-6 and TRBJ2-5; 7 bases line up with TRBD2. The CDR3 runs to 16 residues. Germline loops: CDR1 SGHDT, CDR2 YYEEEE. With V trimmed by 1 base and J by 4 bases, 10 bases remained unmatched. The CDR3 here is CASSLWDYRGLETQYF. DNA for the CDR3: TGTGCCAGCAGCTTGTGGGACTATCGGGGGTTAGAGACCCAGTACTTC.

This clonotype was seen ten or more times. The chain combines TRBV5-6 with TRBJ1-1, with D unclear. This CDR3 contains 14 residues. V was cut by 0 bases and J by 6 bases, with 12 bases left in between. Germline V gene data show CDR1 as SGHDT and CDR2 as YYEEEE. The DNA of the CDR3 is TGTGCCAGCAGCTTGGGCAGTGTTAGGGCTGAAGCTTTCTTT. Its translation: CASSLGSVRAEAFF.

This clonotype was counted many times. The chain combines TRBV5-1 with TRBJ2-2; TRBD1 aligns across 12 bases. CDR1 is SGHRS and CDR2 is YFSETQ in the germline V gene. Unmatched junction bases numbered 11, after V lost 4 bases and J lost 4 bases. This CDR3 is built from 18 residues. The CDR3 DNA is TGCGCCAGCAGCATCTACGGGACAGGGGGCCCGACCACCGGGGAGCTGTTTTTT. This translates into CASSIYGTGGPTTGELFF.

The genes are TRBV7-2 and TRBJ2-3, with 14 bases matching TRBD2. This CDR3 comprises 14 residues. V gave up 5 bases and J gave up 11 bases; unmatched junction bases: 6. The germline gives CDR1 SGHTA, CDR2 FQGNSA. CDR3 protein: CASSIGLAGGGQYF. CDR3 in DNA: TGTGCCAGCAGCATCGGACTAGCGGGGGGTGGGCAGTATTTT.

V gene TRBV20-1 combines with J gene TRBJ1-4; D is perhaps TRBD1 (6 bases). CDR3 length equals 18 residues. Germline V gene lookup returns CDR1 DFQATT and CDR2 SNEGSKA (reference sequence). Deletions cut 2 bases from V and 5 bases from J, with 24 bases between. CDR3 sequence (DNA): TGCAGTGCTAGACCTGCCCTCGGACAGACCCAAATGAATGAAAAACTGTTTTTT. Translation: CSARPALGQTQMNEKLFF.

There are a few counts of this clonotype. This chain links TRBV5-1 with TRBJ1-6; maybe TRBD1 (5 bases). V shed 5 bases and J shed 8 bases, with 14 bases lying between them. Per the germline V gene, CDR1 is SGHRS and CDR2 is YFSETQ. The CDR3 sequence is 14 residues long. This chain's CDR3 is CASRDETGDSPLHF. The DNA of the CDR3 is TGCGCCAGCAGAGATGAAACGGGGGATTCACCCCTCCACTTT. Full variable domain (rest looked up from reference TRBV5-1 and TRBJ1-6): KAGVTQTPRYLIKTRGQQVTLSCSPISGHRSVSWYQQTPGQGLQFLFEYFSETQRNKGNFPGRFSGRQFSNSRSEMNVSTLELGDSALYLCASRDETGDSPLHFGNGTRLTVT.

This clonotype appeared many times. The chain recombines TRBV5-4 with TRBJ1-2; no reliable D call. V was cut by 5 bases and J by 0 bases, with 8 bases left in between. This CDR3 is 13 amino acids long. Looked up from germline, CDR1 is SGHNT and CDR2 is YYREEE (reference sequence). Here the CDR3 reads CASSSRANYGYTF. CDR3 DNA sequence: TGTGCCAGCAGTTCCAGAGCTAACTATGGCTACACCTTC.

This sequence joins TRBV4-2 and TRBJ1-2; D not certain. Trimming shortened V by 2 bases and J by 0 bases, and 10 bases separated the two germline ends. Germline V gene lookup returns CDR1 LGHNA and CDR2 YNFKEQ. This CDR3 contains 15 residues. The CDR3 bases are TGTGCCAGCAGCCAAAACTGGGGTACTAACTATGGCTACACCTTC. Translated, it gives CASSQNWGTNYGYTF.